This T cell receptor beta chain was sequenced in a study of blood T cells in healthy people across ages (dated by TCRdb to about 2015). Turning to the overall study: In model experiments, template switching captured roughly one uniquely barcoded TCR beta cDNA molecule for every two T cells. To track age-related changes in TCR beta repertoire diversity, the study relied on deep sequencing normalized with unique cDNA molecular identifiers. The donors were divided into four age groups: young (average approximately 16 years), middle-aged (about 41), aged (under 70) and long-lived (around 80). To avoid experimental bias, donors of different ages were distributed randomly across sequencing lanes. Two additional independent replicas of 1 million unique cDNA reads from the same blood draw were analyzed for two donors (one aged 18 to 30 and one aged 80 or older).

Libraries came from 5' RACE. This sample was sequenced with an Illumina HiSeq 2500. A second PCR of roughly 7 to 12 cycles was run with a J-beta primer mix and a sample-barcoded 5' primer. A unique molecular identifier was introduced onto each TCR beta cDNA molecule by a template-switch 5' adaptor carrying 12 random nucleotides. Each sample yielded at least 3 million CDR3-containing paired-end reads. The Mint cDNA synthesis kit, primed by a TRBC-specific oligonucleotide, was used to synthesize first-strand cDNA from all RNA. All cDNA was treated with uracil-DNA glycosylase and then went through a first 18-cycle PCR with the universal primers M1SS and BC2_uni_R. The study's processing was this. For normalization, 1 million high-quality reads, each with a distinct molecular identifier, were randomly selected from each sample. Instead of being binned into consensus sequences, reads that shared molecular identifiers were thrown out. MiTCR, set to a Q25 quality threshold and the strictest error-elimination algorithm, was used for CDR3 identification, clonotype clustering and error correction. A nonparametric unseen species model with Euler transformation was used to estimate lower-bound total TCR beta diversity. The public reads were reprocessed in TCRdb via fastp at Q25 and MiXCR, keeping in-frame beta chains. Records with the same CDR3 protein are collapsed into one entry carrying the most frequent genes and DNA. For this entry, the V and J calls and clone size follow TCRdb and not the study's own pipeline. For this sample the table gives hundreds of thousands of distinct CDR3 sequences, of which under 45% were detected only once. The ten largest make up nearly 20% of the sample.

Beyond this particular receptor, the publication reports: Estimates of total diversity based on one million sequenced T cells were regarded as lower bounds and as underestimates. Bulk unsorted PBMC profiling prevented conclusive comparison of naive and antigen-experienced compartments. Compared with the aged group, the long-lived group had more naive CD4+ T cells, fewer expanded clones and increased TCR diversity, a pattern suggesting age selection. A strong correlation was found between observed TCR beta diversity and the percentage of naive T cells measured by flow cytometry. As age increased, observed TCR beta diversity per million T cells dropped in a roughly linear way, and a significant reduction was already evident by age roughly 40. The CMV infection status of donors was not known, potentially confounding age-related changes in expanded clonotypes.

This clonotype was detected a few times. No cognate antigen has been identified for it. No qualities accompany the bases; no much larger clone lies one base away. Inclusive of the bounding cysteine and phenylalanine, the CDR3 is 14 residues long. Only the CDR3 part of the read is kept: 42 bases, read in frame from the first base. V loses 2 bases, J loses 9 bases, and the germline ends lie 17 bases apart. From the germline V gene (reference sequence), CDR1 is DFQATT and CDR2 is SNEGSKA. Donors were 39 systemically healthy Caucasian individuals from Russia aged roughly 6 to 90 years. Each donor gave ten milliliters of peripheral blood, collected into EDTA-treated Vacutainer tubes. Ficoll-Paque density-gradient centrifugation was used to isolate PBMCs, with at least 7 million per sample. Trizol reagent was used to extract total RNA from PBMCs, with at least 5 micrograms per sample. For every donor, flow cytometry on a PBMC aliquot measured the percentage of naive CD45RAhigh/CD27high T cells.

Rearrangement joined TRBV20-1 to TRBJ2-1; the D call is possibly TRBD1 or TRBD2, each sharing 5 bases. The receptor comes from a man aged 60-69 years in good health. The specimen was blood. The CDR3 loop reads CSARKGFLGGEQFF. The DNA sequence is as follows: TGCAGTGCTAGAAAAGGGTTTCTTGGGGGTGAGCAGTTCTTC.